This T cell receptor beta chain was recorded in a study of T-cell memory formation after mild COVID-19. One entry per CDR3 protein results from TCRdb running MiXCR on the 5' RACE reads. The table lists approximately 200,000 distinct CDR3 sequences, 16% of them singletons. Between the trimmed V and J ends, which lost 1 base and 0 bases, there was a span of 6 bases. The CDR3 sequence is 15 residues long. This clonotype was seen a few times. The chain uses TRBV12-3 or TRBV12-4 and TRBJ1-4, with D possibly TRBD1 on 6 matching bases. This receptor was obtained from an adult woman who had mild COVID-19 (a few samples of this study predate the infection). Cell type and time point are not known. Sequenced material: PBMCs or a T cell subset sorted from them (not recorded which). The CDR3 DNA reads TGTGCCAGCAGTTTAGGACAGGCAACTAATGAAAAACTGTTTTTT. Its protein product is CASSLGQATNEKLFF.